The 3 T cell receptor beta chains presented below share a single source sample, sequenced in a study of blood T cell repertoires in COVID-19. Sequenced by immunoSEQ multiplex PCR; TCRdb stores in-frame clones only, minus some. The repertoire holds 20,000 to 25,000 clones, around 80% seen once, with 10% to 15% in the top ten. Input material: peripheral blood. Every receptor here comes from a man aged 55-75 years with active COVID-19.

This chain links TRBV4-3 with TRBJ2-1, with 14 bases identical to TRBD2. The J segment lost 4 bases and the V segment lost 0 bases, leaving 5 bases of the junction unmatched. CDR1 LGHNA and CDR2 YSLEER come from the germline V gene. The CDR3 runs to 18 residues. As DNA, the CDR3 is TGCGCCAGCAGCCAAGAGTTCGGACTAGCGGGAGGTTACAATGAGCAGTTCTTC. Amino acids: CASSQEFGLAGGYNEQFF.

The rearrangement links TRBV2 to TRBJ2-7; TRBD2 agrees at 8 bases. After removal of 7 bases from V and 6 bases from J, the junction contained 11 bases not matched to a gene. This CDR3 comprises 14 residues. Per the germline V gene, CDR1 is SNHLY and CDR2 is FYNNEI. The CDR3 sequence is CASTQRENRLEQYF. DNA of the CDR3: TGTGCCAGCACCCAGCGGGAGAATCGTCTCGAGCAGTACTTC.

V gene TRBV23-1 combines with J gene TRBJ2-7; TRBD1 matches 7 bases. TRBV23-1 is an open reading frame, and its role is uncertain. V lost 1 base to trimming and J lost 4 bases; unmatched junction nucleotides: 10. This CDR3 comprises 16 residues. The CDR3 loop is CASSQCLTGEWYEQYF. The CDR3 DNA is TGCGCCAGCAGTCAATGTCTTACAGGGGAGTGGTACGAGCAGTACTTC.